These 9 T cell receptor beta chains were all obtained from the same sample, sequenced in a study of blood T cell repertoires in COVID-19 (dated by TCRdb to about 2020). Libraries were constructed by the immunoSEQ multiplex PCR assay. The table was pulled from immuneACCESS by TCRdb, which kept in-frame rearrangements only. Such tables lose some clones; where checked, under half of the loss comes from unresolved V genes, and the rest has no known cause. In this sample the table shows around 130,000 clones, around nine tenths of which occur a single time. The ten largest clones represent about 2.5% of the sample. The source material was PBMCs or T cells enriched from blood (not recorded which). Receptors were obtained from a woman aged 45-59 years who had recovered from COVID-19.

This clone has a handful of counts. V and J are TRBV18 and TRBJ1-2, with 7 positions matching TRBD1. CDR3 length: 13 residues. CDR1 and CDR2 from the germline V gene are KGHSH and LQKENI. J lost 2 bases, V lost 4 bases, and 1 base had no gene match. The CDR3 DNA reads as TGTGCCAGCTCACTGGGACAGAACTATGGCTACACCTTC. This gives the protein CASSLGQNYGYTF. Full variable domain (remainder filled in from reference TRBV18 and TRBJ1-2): NAGVMQNPRHLVRRRGQEARLRCSPMKGHSHVYWYRQLPEEGLKFMVYLQKENIIDESGMPKERFSAEFPKEGPSILRIQQVVRGDSAAYFCASSLGQNYGYTFGSGTRLTVV.

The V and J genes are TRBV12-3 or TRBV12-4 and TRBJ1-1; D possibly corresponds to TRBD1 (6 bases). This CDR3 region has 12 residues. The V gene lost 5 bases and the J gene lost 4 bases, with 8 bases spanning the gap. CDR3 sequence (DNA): TGTGCCAGCAGTAGAGGGGGCACTGAAGCTTTCTTT. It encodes CASSRGGTEAFF.

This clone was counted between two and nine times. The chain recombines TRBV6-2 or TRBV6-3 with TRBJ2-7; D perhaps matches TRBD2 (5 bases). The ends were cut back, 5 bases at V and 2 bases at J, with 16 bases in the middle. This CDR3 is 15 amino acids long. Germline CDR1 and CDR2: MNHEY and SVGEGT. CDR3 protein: CASSRREGVPYEQYF. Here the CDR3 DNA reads TGTGCCAGCAGTCGCCGCGAGGGAGTCCCCTACGAGCAGTACTTC.

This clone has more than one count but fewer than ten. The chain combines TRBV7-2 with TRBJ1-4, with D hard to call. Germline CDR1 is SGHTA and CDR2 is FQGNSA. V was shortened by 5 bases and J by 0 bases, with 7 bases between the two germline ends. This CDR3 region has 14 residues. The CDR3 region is CASSNLPTNEKLFF. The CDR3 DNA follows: TGTGCCAGCAGCAACCTACCAACTAATGAAAAACTGTTTTTT. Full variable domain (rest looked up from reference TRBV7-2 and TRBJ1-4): GAGVSQSPSNKVTEKGKDVELRCDPISGHTALYWYRQSLGQGLEFLIYFQGNSAPDKSGLPSDRFSAERTGGSVSTLTIQRTQQEDSAVYLCASSNLPTNEKLFFGSGTQLSVL.

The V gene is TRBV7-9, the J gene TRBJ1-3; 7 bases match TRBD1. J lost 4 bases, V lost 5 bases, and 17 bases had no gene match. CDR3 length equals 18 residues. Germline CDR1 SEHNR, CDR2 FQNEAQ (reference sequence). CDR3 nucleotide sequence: TGTGCCAGCAGCCGAATGGGGGACAGATCCCAGTCCGGAAACACCATATATTTT. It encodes CASSRMGDRSQSGNTIYF. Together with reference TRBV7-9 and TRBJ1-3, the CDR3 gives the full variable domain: DTGVSQNPRHKITKRGQNVTFRCDPISEHNRLYWYRQTLGQGPEFLTYFQNEAQLEKSRLLSDRFSAERPKGSFSTLEIQRTEQGDSAMYLCASSRMGDRSQSGNTIYFGEGSWLTVV.

CDR3 region: CASSSGQDSSGYTF. DNA of the CDR3: TGTGCCAGCAGCTCCGGACAGGATTCTTCTGGCTACACCTTC. The genes are TRBV7-2 and TRBJ1-2, with TRBD1 matching 7 bases. The germline V gene encodes CDR1 SGHTA and CDR2 FQGNSA. The CDR3 spans 14 residues. The trim removed 4 bases at V and 7 bases at J, leaving 9 bases unmatched.

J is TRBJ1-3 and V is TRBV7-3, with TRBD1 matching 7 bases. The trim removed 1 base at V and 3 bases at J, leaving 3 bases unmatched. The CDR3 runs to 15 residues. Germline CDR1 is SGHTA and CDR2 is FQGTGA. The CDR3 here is CASSLMPGGGNTIYF. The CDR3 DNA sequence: TGTGCCAGCAGCTTAATGCCAGGGGGTGGAAACACCATATATTTT.

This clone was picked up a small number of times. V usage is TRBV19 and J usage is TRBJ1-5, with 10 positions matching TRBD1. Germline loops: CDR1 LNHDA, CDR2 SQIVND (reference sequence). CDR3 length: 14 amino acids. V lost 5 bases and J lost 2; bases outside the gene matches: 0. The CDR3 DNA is TGTGCCAGTAGTGGGACAGGGGGCAATCAGCCCCAGCATTTT. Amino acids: CASSGTGGNQPQHF. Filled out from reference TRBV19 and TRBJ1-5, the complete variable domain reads DGGITQSPKYLFRKEGQNVTLSCEQNLNHDAMYWYRQDPGQGLRLIYYSQIVNDFQKGDIAEGYSVSREKKESFPLTVTSAQKNPTAFYLCASSGTGGNQPQHFGDGTRLSIL.

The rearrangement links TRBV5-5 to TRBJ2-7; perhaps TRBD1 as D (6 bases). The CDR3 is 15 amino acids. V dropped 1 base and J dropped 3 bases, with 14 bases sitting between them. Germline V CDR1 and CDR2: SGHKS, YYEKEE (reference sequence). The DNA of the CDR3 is TGTGCCAGCAGCTTGTCACAGGGTGGGAGCTACGAGCAGTACTTC. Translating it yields CASSLSQGGSYEQYF.